This entry lists 14 T cell receptor beta chains sequenced from one sample in a study of cytomegalovirus exposure and HLA in healthy donors. The PCR ran on 60 Vbeta and 13 Jbeta primers. Clones were sequenced by immunoSEQ multiplex PCR, and TCRdb holds only the in-frame ones, with some missing. In the table there are about 160,000 clones, about 76% of which are singletons. Sequences were obtained from PBMCs. These receptors all stem from a female donor in good health and CMV-seronegative.

The CDR3, as DNA: TGTGCCAGCAGCTCAGAAGGCGGGGCTCAAGAGACCCAGTACTTC. Its translation is CASSSEGGAQETQYF. This chain uses TRBV5-4 with TRBJ2-5; tentative D call: TRBD2 (6 bases). The CDR3 length is 15 residues. Trimming took off 3 bases at V and 2 bases at J, with 14 bases between the two ends. Germline V gene sequence: CDR1 SGHNT, CDR2 YYREEE (reference sequence).

This clone was seen only once. The rearrangement links TRBV4-2 to TRBJ1-2; possibly TRBD1 for D (6 bases). CDR3 size: 15 residues. Trimming removed 2 bases from V and 4 bases from J, with 14 bases in between. Per the germline V gene, CDR1 is LGHNA and CDR2 is YNFKEQ. This CDR3 is CASSQRGGESYGYTF. CDR3 in DNA: TGTGCCAGCAGCCAACGGGGGGGCGAGAGCTATGGCTACACCTTC.

J is TRBJ2-7 and V is TRBV10-3; TRBD2 matches at 13 bases. This CDR3 spans 22 amino acids. Germline-derived CDR1 and CDR2 are ENHRY and SYGVKD. Germline trimming cut 2 bases from V and 4 bases from J; bases unmatched to any gene: 23. DNA for the CDR3: TGTGCCATCAGTGAGCCTTTTTTGAGGACTAGCGGGAGTAAGGGGTCGGGGTACGAGCAGTACTTC. It translates to CAISEPFLRTSGSKGSGYEQYF.

V usage is TRBV6-1 and J usage is TRBJ2-1; 13 bases are a match to TRBD2. Germline values: CDR1 MNHNS, CDR2 SASEGT. V gave up 6 bases and J gave up 3 bases; unmatched junction bases: 2. The CDR3 extends over 15 amino acids. The CDR3 sequence: CASSTSGGVYNEQFF. The CDR3 coding sequence is TGTGCCAGCAGCACTAGCGGGGGGGTCTACAATGAGCAGTTCTTC.

The chain employs TRBV4-2 and TRBJ2-7, with 9 bases lining up with TRBD2. The CDR3 runs to 16 residues. With V trimmed by 1 base and J by 4 bases, 8 bases remained unmatched. The germline CDR1 and CDR2 sequences are LGHNA and YNFKEQ. The CDR3 loop reads CASSQARASGTYEQYF. CDR3 sequence (DNA): TGTGCCAGCAGCCAAGCGAGGGCTAGCGGGACTTACGAGCAGTACTTC.

Only a few counts were recorded for this clone. This chain joins TRBV27 and TRBJ2-7; 8 positions agree with TRBD2. Germline values: CDR1 MNHEY, CDR2 SMNVEV (reference sequence). Unmatched junction bases numbered 4, after V lost 4 bases and J lost 2 bases. The CDR3 consists of 14 residues. The CDR3 sequence: CASSSREGAYEQYF. For the CDR3, the DNA is TGTGCCAGCAGTTCCCGGGAGGGCGCCTACGAGCAGTACTTC.

The chain joins TRBV5-5 to TRBJ1-1, with D perhaps matching TRBD1 (5 bases). Germline V gene data show CDR1 as SGHKS and CDR2 as YYEKEE (reference sequence). The CDR3 runs to 14 residues. V was clipped by 4 bases and J by 4 bases, with 14 bases between them. CDR3: CASSEQALGTEAFF. In nucleotides, the CDR3 is TGTGCCAGCAGCGAACAGGCGCTGGGCACTGAAGCTTTCTTT.

The genes are TRBV9 and TRBJ2-7; 9 bases map to TRBD1. The length of the CDR3 is 14 residues. V was clipped by 4 bases and J by 6 bases; unmatched bases: 8. Germline CDR1 reads SGDLS; CDR2 reads YYNGEE. CDR3 sequence reads: CASSPGDRVSEQYF. CDR3 DNA: TGTGCCAGCAGCCCCGGGGACAGGGTATCCGAGCAGTACTTC.

The chain is built from TRBV15 and TRBJ2-2, with D perhaps TRBD2 (5 bases). Germline V gives CDR1 LNHNV, CDR2 YYDKDF (reference sequence). The CDR3 contains 18 residues. V was trimmed by 6 bases and J by 0 bases, leaving 20 bases between them. The CDR3: CATSRGLGTDANTGELFF. CDR3 DNA sequence: TGTGCCACCAGTCGGGGTTTGGGAACGGACGCGAACACCGGGGAGCTGTTTTTT.

This chain uses TRBV30 with TRBJ2-1, with D possibly being TRBD2 (6 bases). V lost 1 base and J 9 bases, leaving 19 bases between the germline ends. The CDR3 is made up of 15 amino acids. CDR1 is GTSNPN and CDR2 is SVGIG in the germline V gene (reference sequence). The CDR3, as DNA: TGTGCCTGGAGTGCGTTATACGGGACTCACACTGAGCAGTTCTTC. This encodes CAWSALYGTHTEQFF.

The rearrangement links TRBV5-4 to TRBJ2-7; TRBD1 is a possible D gene (5 bases). Germline CDR1 and CDR2: SGHNT and YYREEE (reference sequence). V was shortened by 3 bases and J by 9 bases, with 16 bases between the two germline ends. The CDR3 loop spans 13 amino acids. CDR3 amino acids: CASSSQVQGWQYF. CDR3 bases: TGTGCCAGCAGCTCCCAAGTGCAGGGATGGCAGTACTTC.

This chain joins TRBV9 and TRBJ2-1; D possibly corresponds to TRBD2 (6 bases). The V gene's germline CDR1 is SGDLS and CDR2 YYNGEE. The CDR3 is made up of 16 amino acids. V was clipped by 4 bases and J by 10 bases, with 24 bases between them. The CDR3 loop is CASSPPGTSLRGEQFF. DNA for the CDR3: TGTGCCAGCAGCCCCCCTGGAACTAGCCTCCGGGGGGAGCAGTTCTTC.

This chain joins TRBV9 and TRBJ1-5; D remains unclear. The germline gives CDR1 SGDLS, CDR2 YYNGEE. Trimming shortened V by 0 bases and J by 1 base, and 2 bases separated the two germline ends. The CDR3 runs to 13 residues. The CDR3 DNA reads TGTGCCAGCAGCGTAGCGAGCAATCAGCCCCAGCATTTT. Protein: CASSVASNQPQHF. Together with reference TRBV9 and TRBJ1-5, the CDR3 gives the full variable domain: DSGVTQTPKHLITATGQRVTLRCSPRSGDLSVYWYQQSLDQGLQFLIQYYNGEERAKGNILERFSAQQFPDLHSELNLSSLELGDSALYFCASSVASNQPQHFGDGTRLSIL.

A few counts support this clone. The V call is TRBV9, the J call TRBJ2-7, with a possible D match to TRBD1 (6 bases). The germline V and J ends were trimmed by 4 bases and 6 bases, with 20 bases remaining between them. Germline assignment: CDR1 SGDLS and CDR2 YYNGEE. This CDR3 is 15 amino acids long. The CDR3 DNA is TGTGCCAGCAGCCCGGGGCGAGGGGGTAACTCCGAGCAGTACTTC. Amino acids: CASSPGRGGNSEQYF.